This TCR beta chain derives from a study of blood T cell repertoires in COVID-19. About the study: The United States, Italy and Spain supplied acute and convalescent COVID-19 samples. The cDNA or gDNA used as material had been derived from T cells, B-cell-depleted T cells, or PBMCs.

Original analysis: Amplifying reference gene primers gave estimates of nucleated cell counts. Sequenced by immunoSEQ multiplex PCR; TCRdb stores in-frame clones only, minus some. V and J calls and clone size are as listed in that table; D and trimming were resolved from the DNA. The sample holds about 150,000 clones, more than 70% seen once. This CDR3 comprises 16 residues. Trimming stripped 4 bases from V and 1 base from J, with 16 bases between. From germline, CDR1 is SGHDN and CDR2 FVKESK. The sequencing sample was made of peripheral blood. This sequence was found in a man in his fifties or sixties with acute or convalescent COVID-19. The rearrangement joins TRBV14 to TRBJ1-1; D is undetermined. The CDR3 region is CASSRRPGKANTEAFF. The DNA of the CDR3 is TGTGCCAGCAGCCGTCGGCCGGGGAAAGCGAACACTGAAGCTTTCTTT.